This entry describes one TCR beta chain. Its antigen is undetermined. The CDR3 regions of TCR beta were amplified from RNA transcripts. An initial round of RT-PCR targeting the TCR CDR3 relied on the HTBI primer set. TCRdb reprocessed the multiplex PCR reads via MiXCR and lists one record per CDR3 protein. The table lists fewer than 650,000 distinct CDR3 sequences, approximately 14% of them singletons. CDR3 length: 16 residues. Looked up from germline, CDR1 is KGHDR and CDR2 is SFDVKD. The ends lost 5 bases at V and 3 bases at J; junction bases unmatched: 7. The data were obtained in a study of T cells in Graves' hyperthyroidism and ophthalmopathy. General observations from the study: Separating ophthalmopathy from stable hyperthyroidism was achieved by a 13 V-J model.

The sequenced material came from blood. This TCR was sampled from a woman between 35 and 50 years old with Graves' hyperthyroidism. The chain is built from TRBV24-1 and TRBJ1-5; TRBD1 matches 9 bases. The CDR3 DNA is TGTGCCACCAGTGCCCAGGGACAGGGAGACAATCAGCCCCAGCATTTT. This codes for CATSAQGQGDNQPQHF.